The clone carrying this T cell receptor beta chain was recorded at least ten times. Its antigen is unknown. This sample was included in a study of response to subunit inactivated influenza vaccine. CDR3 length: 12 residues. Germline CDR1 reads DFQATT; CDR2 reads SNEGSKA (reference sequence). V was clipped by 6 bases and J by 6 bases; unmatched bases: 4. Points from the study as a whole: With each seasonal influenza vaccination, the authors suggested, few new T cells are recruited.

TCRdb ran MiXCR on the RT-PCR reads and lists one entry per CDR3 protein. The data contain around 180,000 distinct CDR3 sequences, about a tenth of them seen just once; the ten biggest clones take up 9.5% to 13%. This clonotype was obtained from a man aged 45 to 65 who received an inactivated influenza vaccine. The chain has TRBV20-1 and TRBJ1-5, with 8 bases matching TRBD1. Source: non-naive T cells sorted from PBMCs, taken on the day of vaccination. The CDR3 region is CSARTGSQPQHF. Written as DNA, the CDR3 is TGCAGTGCCCGGACAGGGTCTCAGCCCCAGCATTTT.